This T cell receptor beta chain was observed in a study of cytomegalovirus exposure and HLA in healthy donors. Overall study context: T cells numbering about 200 million yielded more than 95 million unique TCR beta sequences in an earlier analysis. General study points: In a later analysis, V- and J-gene trimming of beta chains associated with a DCLRE1C missense variant, replicated independently. Near-uniform donor sequencing depth was presumed by presence/absence analyses.

Germline V CDR1 and CDR2: MGHRA, YSYEKL. V was pared by 4 bases and J by 0 bases, with 2 bases of the junction left unmatched. The CDR3 consists of 15 residues. Concerning this clone: Antigen specificity is unknown.

This PCR relied on a set of 60 Vbeta primers and 13 Jbeta primers. Measured with immunoSEQ multiplex PCR; TCRdb has only the in-frame clones, and not every one. Of about 150,000 clones listed, approximately 84% were seen once; the top ten hold 1% to 1.5%. The sequenced sample was PBMCs. The receptor's source is a man aged 45-65 years in good health and CMV-seropositive. The chain uses TRBV4-1 and TRBJ2-1, with TRBD2 matching 8 bases. DNA for the CDR3: TGCGCCAGCAGCCTCGGGACTAGCTCCTACAATGAGCAGTTCTTC. Protein: CASSLGTSSYNEQFF.